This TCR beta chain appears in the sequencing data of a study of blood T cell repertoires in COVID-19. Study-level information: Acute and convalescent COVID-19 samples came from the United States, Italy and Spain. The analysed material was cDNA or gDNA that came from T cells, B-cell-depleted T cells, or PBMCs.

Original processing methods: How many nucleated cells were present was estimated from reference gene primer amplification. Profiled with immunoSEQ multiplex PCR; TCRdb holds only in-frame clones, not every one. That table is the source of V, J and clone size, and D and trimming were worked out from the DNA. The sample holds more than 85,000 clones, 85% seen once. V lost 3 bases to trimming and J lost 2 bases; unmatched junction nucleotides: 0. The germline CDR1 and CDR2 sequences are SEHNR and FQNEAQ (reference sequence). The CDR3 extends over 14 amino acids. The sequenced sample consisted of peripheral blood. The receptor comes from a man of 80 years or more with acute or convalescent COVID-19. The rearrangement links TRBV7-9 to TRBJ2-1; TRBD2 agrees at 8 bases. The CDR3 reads CASSLREAYNEQFF. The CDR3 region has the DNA TGTGCCAGCAGCTTGCGGGAGGCCTACAATGAGCAGTTCTTC.